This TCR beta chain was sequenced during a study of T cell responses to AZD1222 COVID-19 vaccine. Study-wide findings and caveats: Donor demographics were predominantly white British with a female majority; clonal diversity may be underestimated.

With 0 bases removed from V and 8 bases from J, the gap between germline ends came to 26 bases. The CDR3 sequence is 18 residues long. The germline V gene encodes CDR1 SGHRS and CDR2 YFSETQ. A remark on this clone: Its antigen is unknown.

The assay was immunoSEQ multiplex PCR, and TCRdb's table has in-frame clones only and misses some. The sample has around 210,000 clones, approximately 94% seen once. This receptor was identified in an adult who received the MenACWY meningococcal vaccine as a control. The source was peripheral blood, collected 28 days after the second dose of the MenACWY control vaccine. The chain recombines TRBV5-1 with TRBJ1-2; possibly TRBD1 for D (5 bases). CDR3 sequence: CASSLGDSSPTSVSGYTF. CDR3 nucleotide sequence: TGCGCCAGCAGCTTGGGAGACAGTTCACCGACGTCGGTCTCGGGCTACACCTTC. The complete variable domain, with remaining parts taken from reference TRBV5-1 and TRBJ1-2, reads KAGVTQTPRYLIKTRGQQVTLSCSPISGHRSVSWYQQTPGQGLQFLFEYFSETQRNKGNFPGRFSGRQFSNSRSEMNVSTLELGDSALYLCASSLGDSSPTSVSGYTFGSGTRLTVV.